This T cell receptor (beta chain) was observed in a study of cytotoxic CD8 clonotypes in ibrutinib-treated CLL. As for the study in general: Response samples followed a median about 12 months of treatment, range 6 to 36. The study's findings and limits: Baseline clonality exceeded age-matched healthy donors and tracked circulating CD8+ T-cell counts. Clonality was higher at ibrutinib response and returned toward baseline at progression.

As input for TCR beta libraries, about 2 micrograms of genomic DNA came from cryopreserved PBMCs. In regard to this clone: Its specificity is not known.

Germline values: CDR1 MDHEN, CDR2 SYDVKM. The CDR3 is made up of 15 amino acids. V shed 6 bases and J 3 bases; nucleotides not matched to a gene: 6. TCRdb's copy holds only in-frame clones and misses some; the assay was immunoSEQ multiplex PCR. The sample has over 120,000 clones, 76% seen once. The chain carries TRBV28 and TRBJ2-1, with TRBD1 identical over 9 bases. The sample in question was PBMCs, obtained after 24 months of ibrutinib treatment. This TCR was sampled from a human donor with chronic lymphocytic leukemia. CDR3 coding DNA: TGTGCCAGCAGGCCACCGGGACAGGGCTACAATGAGCAGTTCTTC. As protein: CASRPPGQGYNEQFF.